The clone carrying this TCR beta chain has at least ten counts. Sequenced by immunoSEQ multiplex PCR; TCRdb stores in-frame clones only, minus some. The profile shows about 80,000 clones, approximately 89% of them singletons. The ends were cut back, 2 bases at V and 5 bases at J, with 10 bases in the middle. Germline-derived CDR1 and CDR2 are MNHEY and SVGAGI. This CDR3 has 15 amino acids. The data were obtained in a study of control samples from healthy donors and cancer patients. The clonotype was recovered from a man between 50 and 59 years old in good health. The sample taken for sequencing was blood. The chain employs TRBV6-5 and TRBJ1-6; D is unclear. The CDR3 sequence is CASSYGPTHNSPLHF. The CDR3 DNA reads TGTGCCAGCAGTTACGGGCCGACCCATAATTCACCCCTCCACTTT.